These 26 T cell receptor beta chains share one sample of origin, sequenced in a study of blood T cells in healthy people across ages. A second PCR, run for roughly 7 to 12 cycles, used a sample-barcoded 5' primer plus a J-beta primer mix. TCRdb re-called the 5' RACE reads with MiXCR, one entry per CDR3 protein. The data contain more than 900,000 distinct CDR3 sequences, approximately 26% of them singletons. Separately, the same data were catalogued under a study of T cells of mothers and their children.

The specimen sequenced was blood. These receptors all come from a girl aged 2-15 years in good health.

The genes are TRBV6-5 and TRBJ1-1, with unresolved D. There are 15 residues in the CDR3. V shed 8 bases and J shed 0 bases, with 16 bases lying between them. The germline V gene has CDR1 MNHEY and CDR2 SVGAGI. The CDR3 loop is CASSGRNYMNTEAFF. As DNA, the CDR3 is TGTGCCAGCTCGGGTAGAAACTACATGAACACTGAAGCTTTCTTT.

The gene calls are TRBV4-1 and TRBJ1-2; 9 nucleotides match TRBD1. This CDR3 has 15 residues. Germline CDR1 and CDR2: MGHRA and YSYEKL. The J segment lost 3 bases and the V segment lost 2 bases, leaving 4 bases of the junction unmatched. The CDR3, as DNA: TGCGCCAGCAGCCAAAGCCGGGACAGGGACTATGGCTACACCTTC. Protein sequence: CASSQSRDRDYGYTF.

This clonotype was seen only a few times. The V call is TRBV9, the J call TRBJ2-4; D may be TRBD2 (6 bases). CDR3 size: 14 residues. Trimming removed 3 bases at V and 7 bases at J, with 14 bases between. CDR1 is SGDLS and CDR2 is YYNGEE in the germline V gene. The CDR3 spells CASSGGHRGNIQYF. The CDR3, as DNA: TGTGCCAGCAGCGGAGGCCACCGGGGGAACATTCAGTACTTC.

The chain carries TRBV28 and TRBJ2-3; D uncertain. The CDR3 is made up of 12 amino acids. V shed 7 bases and J shed 4 bases, with 9 bases lying between them. Germline values: CDR1 MDHEN, CDR2 SYDVKM. CDR3 DNA: TGTGCCAGCAAGTGGGGATCAGATACGCAGTATTTT. This gives the protein CASKWGSDTQYF. The full variable domain, completed using reference TRBV28 and TRBJ2-3, is DVKVTQSSRYLVKRTGEKVFLECVQDMDHENMFWYRQDPGLGLRLIYFSYDVKMKEKGDIPEGYSVSREKKERFSLILESASTNQTSMYLCASKWGSDTQYFGPGTRLTVL.

This clonotype was observed a handful of times. The V call is TRBV10-3, the J call TRBJ2-7; TRBD1 might be the D (6 bases). V gave up 3 bases and J gave up 0 bases, with 12 bases separating them. The CDR3 has 15 residues. Germline V gene sequence: CDR1 ENHRY, CDR2 SYGVKD. CDR3 nucleotide sequence: TGTGCCATCAGTGATGACAGGCTTAGCTCCTACGAGCAGTACTTC. Translation: CAISDDRLSSYEQYF.

V gene TRBV7-2 combines with J gene TRBJ2-5, with no clear D. This CDR3 has 15 amino acids. The V gene lost 5 bases and the J gene lost 1 base, with 14 bases spanning the gap. The germline gives CDR1 SGHTA, CDR2 FQGNSA. CDR3 sequence: CASSPNVHLQETQYF. The CDR3 nucleotides read TGTGCCAGCAGCCCCAACGTCCATCTCCAAGAGACCCAGTACTTC.

The rearrangement joins TRBV29-1 to TRBJ1-2; D ambiguous. Between the trimmed V and J ends, which lost 5 bases and 1 base, there was a span of 14 bases. CDR3 size: 14 residues. Germline CDR1 reads SQVTM; CDR2 reads ANQGSEA. The CDR3 DNA follows: TGCAGCGTTAACGTACAGAGATATAACTATGGCTACACCTTC. It is translated as CSVNVQRYNYGYTF.

This clonotype was picked up one time. One junction end disagrees with the germline gene, perhaps due to a read error. The chain has TRBV12-3 or TRBV12-4 and TRBJ2-7; no clear D. The DNA end is more similar to TRBJ2-5, so the J call may be wrong. The CDR3 is 13 residues long. The chain's CDR3 is CAGSFEQQETQYF. The CDR3 bases are TGTGCCGGCAGTTTTGAACAACAAGAGACCCAGTACTTC.

The chain combines TRBV4-1 with TRBJ2-4, with 8 bases lining up with TRBD1. In germline, CDR1 is MGHRA, CDR2 YSYEKL. V lost 4 bases to trimming and J lost 7 bases; unmatched junction nucleotides: 6. The CDR3 is 14 residues long. The CDR3 bases are TGCGCCAGCAGCCCCCAGGGGGCGGTGAACATTCAGTACTTC. Its translation: CASSPQGAVNIQYF.

This sequence joins TRBV12-3 or TRBV12-4 and TRBJ2-1; D is undetermined. The J call may be wrong; the DNA end is better matched by TRBJ2-7. This CDR3 is built from 12 residues. The CDR3 coding sequence is TGTGCCAGCAGCATTTTGGGGTACGAGCAGTACTTC. Translating it yields CASSILGYEQYF.

The genes are TRBV20-1 and TRBJ2-2; 9 bases are shared with TRBD1. Trimming cost V 1 base and J 3 bases; bases outside gene matches: 12. Germline CDR1 DFQATT, CDR2 SNEGSKA (reference sequence). This CDR3 has 18 amino acids. The CDR3 is CSARGGTGSPLDTGELFF. The CDR3, as DNA: TGCAGTGCTAGAGGGGGGACAGGGTCGCCTTTGGACACCGGGGAGCTGTTTTTT.

In its sample, this clonotype was seen a few times. The chain links TRBV24-1 to TRBJ1-2; D is unclear. V was clipped by 1 base and J by 2 bases, with 7 bases between them. The CDR3 extends over 14 amino acids. CDR1 KGHDR and CDR2 SFDVKD come from the germline V gene. Written as DNA, the CDR3 is TGTGCCACCAGTGATTTTATACGGAACTATGGCTACACCTTC. Protein product: CATSDFIRNYGYTF.

This rearrangement joins TRBV6-1 to TRBJ2-6; 10 positions agree with TRBD1. The germline gives CDR1 MNHNS, CDR2 SASEGT. V lost 5 bases to trimming and J lost 3 bases; unmatched junction nucleotides: 7. CDR3 length equals 17 residues. The CDR3 reads CASSRTGGRDGANVLTF. DNA of the CDR3: TGTGCCAGCAGTAGGACAGGGGGTCGGGATGGGGCCAACGTCCTGACTTTC.

The chain carries TRBV5-1 and TRBJ2-3, with TRBD1 matching 7 bases. Germline V gene lookup returns CDR1 SGHRS and CDR2 YFSETQ. Unmatched junction bases numbered 19, after V lost 0 bases and J lost 0 bases. The CDR3 is 21 residues long. The CDR3 sequence: CASSLASTGLSSRSSTDTQYF. Written as DNA, the CDR3 is TGCGCCAGCAGCTTGGCGTCGACAGGGCTTAGTTCTCGTTCTAGCACAGATACGCAGTATTTT. Combining the CDR3 with reference TRBV5-1 and TRBJ2-3 gives the whole variable domain KAGVTQTPRYLIKTRGQQVTLSCSPISGHRSVSWYQQTPGQGLQFLFEYFSETQRNKGNFPGRFSGRQFSNSRSEMNVSTLELGDSALYLCASSLASTGLSSRSSTDTQYFGPGTRLTVL.

This rearrangement joins TRBV7-2 to TRBJ2-2, with TRBD2 matching over 8 bases. V trimming: 4 bases; J trimming: 6 bases; junction bases outside the gene matches: 7. CDR1 and CDR2 from the germline V gene are SGHTA and FQGNSA. This CDR3 has 15 amino acids. The CDR3 sequence is CASSSQREWAGELFF. The CDR3 region has the DNA TGTGCCAGCAGCTCGCAGCGGGAGTGGGCCGGGGAGCTGTTTTTT. Based on the CDR3 plus reference TRBV7-2 and TRBJ2-2, the full variable domain is GAGVSQSPSNKVTEKGKDVELRCDPISGHTALYWYRQSLGQGLEFLIYFQGNSAPDKSGLPSDRFSAERTGGSVSTLTIQRTQQEDSAVYLCASSSQREWAGELFFGEGSRLTVL.

A few counts support this clonotype. V is TRBV7-9 and J is TRBJ1-4; D possibly corresponds to TRBD1 (5 bases). Between the trimmed V and J ends, which lost 5 bases and 7 bases, there was a span of 17 bases. The CDR3 runs 15 residues. The germline V gene has CDR1 SEHNR and CDR2 FQNEAQ (reference sequence). As DNA, the CDR3 is TGTGCCAGCAGCCAAGGAGGGGTCGGGGGTGAAAAACTGTTTTTT. It yields the protein CASSQGGVGGEKLFF.

Only a few counts were recorded for this clonotype. This chain uses TRBV7-9 with TRBJ2-1; no clear D. The better agreement between TRBJ2-7 and the DNA end casts doubt on the J call. The germline V gene has CDR1 SEHNR and CDR2 FQNEAQ (reference sequence). The length of the CDR3 is 14 residues. The CDR3 protein is CASSLVIGDYEQYF. The CDR3 DNA reads TGTGCCAGCAGCTTAGTCATTGGAGACTACGAGCAGTACTTC.

The CDR3 nucleotides read TGCAGTGCTAGACCCCAGGGTAGGGAGCTGTTTTTT. This translates into CSARPQGRELFF. This sequence joins TRBV20-1 and TRBJ2-2; a possible D gene is TRBD1 (5 bases). Germline V CDR1 and CDR2: DFQATT, SNEGSKA (reference sequence). The ends were cut back, 2 bases at V and 9 bases at J, with 10 bases in the middle. The CDR3 is 12 amino acids.

This clonotype was picked up one time. One end of the junction fails to match germline, which may point to a read error. This chain joins TRBV7-8 and TRBJ2-7; D is perhaps TRBD1 or TRBD2 (5 bases each). Germline CDR1 is SGHVS and CDR2 is FQNEAQ. The CDR3 sequence is 13 residues long. Here the CDR3 DNA reads TGTGCCAGCAGCCTCAGAGGGGCCTACGAGCAGTCCTTC. Protein sequence: CASSLRGAYEQSF.

This sequence joins TRBV28 and TRBJ1-2, with a possible D match to TRBD1 (5 bases). Trimming left V 8 bases short and J 7 bases short, with 14 bases between. The germline V gene has CDR1 MDHEN and CDR2 SYDVKM. The CDR3 runs 12 residues. Here the CDR3 DNA reads TGTGCCAGCGGGGACCCCATTTTTGGCTACACCTTC. Amino acid sequence: CASGDPIFGYTF.

V and J are TRBV7-9 and TRBJ2-1; a weak D match, TRBD2 (5 bases). Deletions cut 5 bases from V and 7 bases from J, with 21 bases between. This CDR3 is 16 amino acids long. CDR1 is SEHNR, CDR2 FQNEAQ, per germline (reference sequence). CDR3 in amino acids: CASSPARGPPGNEQFF. In DNA form, the CDR3 reads TGTGCCAGCAGCCCCGCGCGCGGTCCCCCGGGGAATGAGCAGTTCTTC.

This clonotype appeared a few times. The V gene is TRBV12-3 or TRBV12-4, the J gene TRBJ2-5; tentative D call: TRBD2 (6 bases). V lost 0 bases and J lost 11, with 16 bases in between. The CDR3 sequence is 14 residues long. The CDR3 is CASSLADDPGEQYF. The CDR3 DNA reads TGTGCCAGCAGTTTAGCAGACGATCCGGGAGAGCAGTACTTC.

This clonotype was detected a few times. The V and J genes are TRBV7-2 and TRBJ1-1; maybe TRBD1 (5 bases). Germline V CDR1 and CDR2: SGHTA, FQGNSA. This CDR3 has 15 amino acids. V was trimmed by 2 bases and J by 2 bases, leaving 12 bases between them. In DNA, the CDR3 is TGTGCCAGCAGCTTATTTCAGGGAGGAAACACTGAAGCTTTCTTT. Translating gives CASSLFQGGNTEAFF.

This chain links TRBV4-1 with TRBJ2-1; D remains unclear. This CDR3 contains 15 residues. CDR1 and CDR2 (germline): MGHRA, YSYEKL. The V end was cut by 1 base, the J end by 7 bases, with 14 bases between. The CDR3 DNA sequence: TGCGCCAGCAGCCAAGTACCGGTGGCTAGGAATGAGCAGTTCTTC. It encodes CASSQVPVARNEQFF.

The genes are TRBV4-2 and TRBJ2-3; 9 bases fit TRBD1. The length of the CDR3 is 15 residues. V trimming: 6 bases; J trimming: 5 bases; junction bases outside the gene matches: 9. The germline gives CDR1 LGHNA, CDR2 YNFKEQ. The CDR3 region is CASRGTQGALDTQYF. The DNA of the CDR3 is TGTGCCAGCAGAGGAACACAGGGGGCATTAGATACGCAGTATTTT.

This clonotype was seen many times. The rearrangement uses TRBV14 and TRBJ2-7; the D gene is possibly TRBD1 (6 bases). Looked up from germline, CDR1 is SGHDN and CDR2 is FVKESK. Trimming pared 4 bases from V and 2 bases from J, leaving 6 bases between. The CDR3 runs 12 residues. The CDR3 DNA reads as TGTGCCAGCAGCCGGGACACCTACGAGCAGTACTTC. Amino acid sequence: CASSRDTYEQYF. Drawing the rest from reference TRBV14 and TRBJ2-7, the complete variable domain is EAGVTQFPSHSVIEKGQTVTLRCDPISGHDNLYWYRRVMGKEIKFLLHFVKESKQDESGMPNNRFLAERTGGTYSTLKVQPAELEDSGVYFCASSRDTYEQYFGPGTRLTVT.